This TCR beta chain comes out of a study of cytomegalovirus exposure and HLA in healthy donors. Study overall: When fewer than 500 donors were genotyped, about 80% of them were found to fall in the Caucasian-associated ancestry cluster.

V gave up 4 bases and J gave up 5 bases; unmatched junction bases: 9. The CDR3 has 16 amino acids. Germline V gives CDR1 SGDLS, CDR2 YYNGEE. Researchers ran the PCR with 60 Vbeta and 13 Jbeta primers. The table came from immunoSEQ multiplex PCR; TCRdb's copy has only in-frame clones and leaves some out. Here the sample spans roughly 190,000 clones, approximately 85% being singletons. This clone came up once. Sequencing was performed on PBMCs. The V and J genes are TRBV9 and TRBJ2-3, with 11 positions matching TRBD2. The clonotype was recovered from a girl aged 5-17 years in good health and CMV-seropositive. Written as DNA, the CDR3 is TGTGCCAGCAGCCCGCGGGTAGCGGGGGGGGGAGATACGCAGTATTTT. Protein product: CASSPRVAGGGDTQYF.